The clone carrying this TCR beta chain was picked up one time. What it binds is unknown. This sample is drawn from a study of T cell repertoires in urothelial bladder cancer. Study results and limitations: Benign specimens had a median approximately 12% infiltrating lymphocyte percentage. A single clone reached about 2% in benign versus up to about 17% in carcinoma.

The germline V gene has CDR1 LNHDA and CDR2 SQIVND (reference sequence). The CDR3 has 14 amino acids. Trimming left V 6 bases short and J 2 bases short, with 14 bases between. Sequencing was performed with immunoSEQ multiplex PCR; in TCRdb, only in-frame clones are kept and a portion is missing. The sample has around 11,000 clones, 68% seen once. The receptor's source is a human donor with a benign inflammatory bladder lesion. The source material was tumor-infiltrating cells from bladder cancer. This sequence joins TRBV19 and TRBJ2-7, with D perhaps matching TRBD1 (6 bases). The CDR3 sequence: CASRFSRDTYEQYF. The CDR3 coding sequence is TGTGCCAGTAGATTCTCCAGGGACACCTACGAGCAGTACTTC.